This T cell receptor (beta chain) was recovered during a study of T-cell reconstitution after alpha-beta-depleted transplantation in children. A remark on this clonotype: The antigen is unknown.

Study-level points and caveats: One year post-transplant, T-cell counts and diversity were largely derived from T cells produced anew. Expanded graft clones, several hundred of them, were reportedly the source of alpha-beta T cells about two months after transplant. The high TCRbeta diversity at day 60 in some patients came from surviving recipient T cells and thymic progenitors.

A library of TCRbeta sequences, prepared with unique molecular identifiers, was generated. TCRdb fed the PCR reads into MiXCR, producing one record per CDR3 protein. The sample consists of approximately 230,000 distinct CDR3 sequences, about 26% of them appearing once. Sequencing used PBMCs, obtained before TCRalphabeta/CD19-depleted stem cell transplant. This TCR came from a girl aged 2 to 9 with Fanconi anemia, due to receive a stem cell transplant.

CDR3 DNA sequence: TGCAGCGCCCTAGCGGGAGGCACCTACAATGAGCAGTTCTTC. It yields the protein CSALAGGTYNEQFF. V and J are TRBV29-1 and TRBJ2-1; 11 bases are a match to TRBD2. Germline assignment: CDR1 SQVTM and CDR2 ANQGSEA. Losses at the gene ends were 7 bases for V and 2 bases for J; bases not matched to a gene: 4. This CDR3 has 14 residues.